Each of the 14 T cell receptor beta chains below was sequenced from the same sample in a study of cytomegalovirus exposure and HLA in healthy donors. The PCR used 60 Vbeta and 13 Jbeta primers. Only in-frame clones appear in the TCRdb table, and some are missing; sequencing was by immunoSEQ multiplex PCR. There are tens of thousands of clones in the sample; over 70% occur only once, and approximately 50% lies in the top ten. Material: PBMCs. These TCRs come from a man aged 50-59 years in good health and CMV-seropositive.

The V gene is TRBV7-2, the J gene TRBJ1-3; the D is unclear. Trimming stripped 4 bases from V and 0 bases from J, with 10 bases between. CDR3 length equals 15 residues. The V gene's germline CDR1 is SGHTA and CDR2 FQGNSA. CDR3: CASSSIRGSGNTIYF. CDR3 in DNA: TGTGCCAGCAGCTCAATCCGGGGCTCTGGAAACACCATATATTTT.

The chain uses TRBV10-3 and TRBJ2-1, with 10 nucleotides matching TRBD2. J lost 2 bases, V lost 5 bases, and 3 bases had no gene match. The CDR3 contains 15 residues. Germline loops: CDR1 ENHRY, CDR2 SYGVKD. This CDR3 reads CAISLAGEPYNEQFF. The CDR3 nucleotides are TGTGCCATCAGTCTAGCGGGGGAACCCTACAATGAGCAGTTCTTC.

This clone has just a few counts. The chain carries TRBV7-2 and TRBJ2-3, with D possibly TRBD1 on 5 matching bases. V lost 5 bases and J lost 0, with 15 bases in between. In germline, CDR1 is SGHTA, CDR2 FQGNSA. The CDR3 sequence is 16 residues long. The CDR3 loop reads CASSRSNRFSTDTQYF. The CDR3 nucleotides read TGTGCCAGCAGCCGGAGCAACAGGTTTAGCACAGATACGCAGTATTTT.

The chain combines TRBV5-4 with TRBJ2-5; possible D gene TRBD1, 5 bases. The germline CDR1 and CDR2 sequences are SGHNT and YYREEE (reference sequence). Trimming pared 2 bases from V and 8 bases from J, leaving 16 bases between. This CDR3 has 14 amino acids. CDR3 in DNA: TGTGCCAGCAGCTTAGGACACCAGTTCGGTACCCAGTACTTC. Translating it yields CASSLGHQFGTQYF.

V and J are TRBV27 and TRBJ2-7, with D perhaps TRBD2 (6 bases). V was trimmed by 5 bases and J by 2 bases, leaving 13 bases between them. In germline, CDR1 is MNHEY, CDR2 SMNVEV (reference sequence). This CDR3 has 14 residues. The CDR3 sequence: CASSPGLATYEQYF. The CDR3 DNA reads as TGTGCCAGCAGTCCGGGACTGGCAACCTACGAGCAGTACTTC.

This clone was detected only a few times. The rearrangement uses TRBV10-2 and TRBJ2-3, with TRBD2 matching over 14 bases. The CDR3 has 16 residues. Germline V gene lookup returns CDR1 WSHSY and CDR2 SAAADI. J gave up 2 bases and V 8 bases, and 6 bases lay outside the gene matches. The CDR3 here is CASGGLAGDYTDTQYF. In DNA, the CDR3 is TGCGCCAGCGGGGGACTAGCGGGGGACTACACAGATACGCAGTATTTT.

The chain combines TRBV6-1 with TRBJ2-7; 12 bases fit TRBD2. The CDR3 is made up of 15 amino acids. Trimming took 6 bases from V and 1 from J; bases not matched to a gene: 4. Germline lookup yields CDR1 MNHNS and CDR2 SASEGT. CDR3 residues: CASSLLAGGSYEQYF. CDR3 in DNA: TGTGCCAGCAGCCTACTAGCGGGGGGTTCCTACGAGCAGTACTTC.

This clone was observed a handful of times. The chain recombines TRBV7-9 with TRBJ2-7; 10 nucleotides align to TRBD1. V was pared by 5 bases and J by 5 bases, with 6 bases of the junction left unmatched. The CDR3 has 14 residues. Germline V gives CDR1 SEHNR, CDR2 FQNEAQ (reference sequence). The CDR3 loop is CASSTGDRGHEQYF. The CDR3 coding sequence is TGTGCCAGCAGCACGGGGGACAGGGGACACGAGCAGTACTTC.

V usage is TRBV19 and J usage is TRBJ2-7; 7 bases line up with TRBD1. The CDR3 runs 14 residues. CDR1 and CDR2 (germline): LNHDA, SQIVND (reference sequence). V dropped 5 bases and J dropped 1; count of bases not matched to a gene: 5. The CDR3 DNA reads TGTGCCAGTAGTCTTGACAGGGAGTCCTACGAGCAGTACTTC. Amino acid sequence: CASSLDRESYEQYF.

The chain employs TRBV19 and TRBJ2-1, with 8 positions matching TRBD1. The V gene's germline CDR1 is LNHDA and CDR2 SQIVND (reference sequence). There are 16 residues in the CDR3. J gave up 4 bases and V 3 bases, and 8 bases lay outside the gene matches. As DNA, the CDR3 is TGTGCCAGTAGTATCTTCCGGACAGGGACGTACAATGAGCAGTTCTTC. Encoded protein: CASSIFRTGTYNEQFF.

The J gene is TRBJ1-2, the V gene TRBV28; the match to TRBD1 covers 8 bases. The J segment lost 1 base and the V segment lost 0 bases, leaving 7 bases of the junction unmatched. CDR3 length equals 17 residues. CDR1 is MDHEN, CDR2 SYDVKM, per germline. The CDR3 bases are TGTGCCAGCAGTTTATGGGCAGGGGGCCAGCTTAACTATGGCTACACCTTC. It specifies CASSLWAGGQLNYGYTF.

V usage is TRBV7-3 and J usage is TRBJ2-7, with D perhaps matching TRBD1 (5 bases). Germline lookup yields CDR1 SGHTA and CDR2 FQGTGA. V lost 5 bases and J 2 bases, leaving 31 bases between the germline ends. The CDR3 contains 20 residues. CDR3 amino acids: CASSQMGLGQGPCFTYEQYF. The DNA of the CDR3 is TGTGCCAGCAGCCAAATGGGGTTGGGGCAGGGCCCCTGCTTTACCTACGAGCAGTACTTC.

This CDR3 is CASSLSGQGSSYEQYF. The CDR3 DNA reads TGTGCCAGCAGTTTATCGGGACAGGGGAGCTCCTACGAGCAGTACTTC. This chain joins TRBV27 and TRBJ2-7, with 10 positions matching TRBD1. The CDR3 is made up of 16 amino acids. V dropped 0 bases and J dropped 0; count of bases not matched to a gene: 2. Germline CDR1 and CDR2: MNHEY and SMNVEV (reference sequence).

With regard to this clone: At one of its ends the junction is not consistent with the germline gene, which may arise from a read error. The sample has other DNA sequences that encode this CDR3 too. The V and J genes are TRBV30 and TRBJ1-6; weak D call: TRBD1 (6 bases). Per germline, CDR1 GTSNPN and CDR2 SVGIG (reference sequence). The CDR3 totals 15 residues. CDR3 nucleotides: TGTGCCTGGAGTACAGGGAGCTCCTATAATTCCCCCCTCCACTTT. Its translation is CAWSTGSSYNSPLHF. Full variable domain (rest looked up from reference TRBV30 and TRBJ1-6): SQTIHQWPATLVQPVGSPLSLECTVEGTSNPNLYWYRQAAGRGLQLLFYSVGIGQISSEVPQNLSASRPQDRQFILSSKKLLLSDSGFYLCAWSTGSSYNSPLHFGNGTRLTVT.